This T cell receptor beta chain was retrieved from a study of T cells in Graves' hyperthyroidism and ophthalmopathy. Using RNA transcripts as the source, TCR beta CDR3 regions were amplified. Researchers ran a first-round RT-PCR on the TCR CDR3 using the HTBI primer set. MiXCR was run by TCRdb on the multiplex PCR reads, yielding one entry per CDR3 protein. The profile shows around 500,000 distinct CDR3 sequences, roughly a sixth of them singletons. General study results and limits: The model anticipated ophthalmopathy a median around six months pre-onset.

The germline V and J ends were trimmed by 7 bases and 1 base, with 19 bases remaining between them. CDR1 and CDR2 (germline): MNHEY, SVGEGT. The CDR3 runs to 17 residues. This clonotype was seen ten or more times. No antigen is known for it. The material sequenced was blood. This receptor was identified in a woman in her thirties with Graves' ophthalmopathy. The V and J genes are TRBV6-2 or TRBV6-3 and TRBJ2-2; TRBD2 might be the D (5 bases). CDR3 region: CASTEHGRAGNTGELFF. CDR3 DNA sequence: TGTGCCAGCACCGAGCACGGGCGGGCAGGGAACACCGGGGAGCTGTTTTTT.